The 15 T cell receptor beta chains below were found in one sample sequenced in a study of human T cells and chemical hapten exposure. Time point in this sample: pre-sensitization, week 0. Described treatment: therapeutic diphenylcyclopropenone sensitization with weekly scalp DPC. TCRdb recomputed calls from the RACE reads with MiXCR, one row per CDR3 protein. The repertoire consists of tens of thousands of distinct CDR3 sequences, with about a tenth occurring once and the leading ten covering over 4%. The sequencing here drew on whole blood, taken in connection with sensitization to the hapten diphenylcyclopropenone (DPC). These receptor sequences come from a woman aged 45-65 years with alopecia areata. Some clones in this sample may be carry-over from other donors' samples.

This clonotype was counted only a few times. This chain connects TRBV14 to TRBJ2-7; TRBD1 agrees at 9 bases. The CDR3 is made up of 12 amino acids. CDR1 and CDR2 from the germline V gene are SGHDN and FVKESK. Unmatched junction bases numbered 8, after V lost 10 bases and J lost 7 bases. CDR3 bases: TGTGCCACCAAACAGGGGGCGGGGGAGCAGTACTTC. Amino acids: CATKQGAGEQYF.

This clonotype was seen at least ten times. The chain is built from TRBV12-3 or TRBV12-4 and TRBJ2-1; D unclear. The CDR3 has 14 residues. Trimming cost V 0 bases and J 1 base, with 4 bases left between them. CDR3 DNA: TGTGCCAGCAGTTTAGCAGGGTCCTACAATGAGCAGTTCTTC. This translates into CASSLAGSYNEQFF.

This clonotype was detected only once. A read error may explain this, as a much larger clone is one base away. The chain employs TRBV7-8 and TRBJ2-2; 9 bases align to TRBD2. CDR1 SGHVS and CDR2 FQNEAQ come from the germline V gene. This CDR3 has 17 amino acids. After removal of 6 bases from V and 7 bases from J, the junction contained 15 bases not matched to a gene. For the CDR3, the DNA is TGTGCCAGCAGATTCTCTGCGGGAGGGCCGGGTGACGGGGAGCTGTTTTTT. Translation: CASRFSAGGPGDGELFF.

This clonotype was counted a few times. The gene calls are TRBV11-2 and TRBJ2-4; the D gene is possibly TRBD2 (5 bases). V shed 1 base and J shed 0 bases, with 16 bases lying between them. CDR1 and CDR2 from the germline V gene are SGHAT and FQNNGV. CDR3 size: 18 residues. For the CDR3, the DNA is TGTGCCAGCAGCTTAGCGTGGCGCCCCGGACTAGCCAAAAACATTCAGTACTTC. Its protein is CASSLAWRPGLAKNIQYF.

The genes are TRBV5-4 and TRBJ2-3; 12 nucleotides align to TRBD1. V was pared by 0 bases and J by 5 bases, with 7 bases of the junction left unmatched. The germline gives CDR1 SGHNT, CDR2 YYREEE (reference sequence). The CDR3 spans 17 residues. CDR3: CASSLGRGQGARDTQYF. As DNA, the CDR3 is TGTGCCAGCAGCTTGGGCCGGGGACAGGGGGCAAGAGATACGCAGTATTTT.

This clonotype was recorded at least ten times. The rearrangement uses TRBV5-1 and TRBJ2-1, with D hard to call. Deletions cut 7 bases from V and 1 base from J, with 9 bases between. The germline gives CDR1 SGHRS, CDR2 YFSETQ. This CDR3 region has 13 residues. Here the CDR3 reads CASRPGSYNEQFF. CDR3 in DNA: TGCGCCAGCCGCCCCGGGTCCTACAATGAGCAGTTCTTC.

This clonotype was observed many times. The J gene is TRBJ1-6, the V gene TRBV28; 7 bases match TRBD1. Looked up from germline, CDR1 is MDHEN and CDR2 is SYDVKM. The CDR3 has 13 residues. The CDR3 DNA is TGTGTGACCGGGCCAGGGGGTAATTCACCCCTCCACTTT. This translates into CVTGPGGNSPLHF.

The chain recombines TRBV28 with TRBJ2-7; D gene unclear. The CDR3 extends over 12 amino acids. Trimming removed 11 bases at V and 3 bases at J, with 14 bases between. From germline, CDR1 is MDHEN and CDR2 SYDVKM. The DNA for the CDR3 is TGTGCCTCGGGTAGGCCCCGCTACGAGCAGTACTTC. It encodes CASGRPRYEQYF.

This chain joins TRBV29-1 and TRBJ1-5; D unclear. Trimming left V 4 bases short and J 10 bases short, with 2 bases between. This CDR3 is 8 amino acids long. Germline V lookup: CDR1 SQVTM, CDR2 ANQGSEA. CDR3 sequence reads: CSVAPQHF. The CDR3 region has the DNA TGCAGCGTTGCCCCCCAGCATTTT. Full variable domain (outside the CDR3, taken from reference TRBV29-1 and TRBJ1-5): SAVISQKPSRDICQRGTSLTIQCQVDSQVTMMFWYRQQPGQSLTLIATANQGSEATYESGFVIDKFPISRPNLTFSTLTVSNMSPEDSSIYLCSVAPQHFGDGTRLSIL.

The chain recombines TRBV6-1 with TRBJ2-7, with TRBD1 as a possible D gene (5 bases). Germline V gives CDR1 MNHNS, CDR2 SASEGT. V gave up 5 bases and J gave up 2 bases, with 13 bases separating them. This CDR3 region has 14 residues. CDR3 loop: CASSIGPGPYEQYF. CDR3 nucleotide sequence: TGTGCCAGCAGTATCGGACCAGGGCCCTACGAGCAGTACTTC.

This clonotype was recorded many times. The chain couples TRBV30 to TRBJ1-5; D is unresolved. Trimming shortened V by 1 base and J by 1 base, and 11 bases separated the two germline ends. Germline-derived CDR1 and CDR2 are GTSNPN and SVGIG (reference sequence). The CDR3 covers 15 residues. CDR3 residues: CAWSAGWSSNQPQHF. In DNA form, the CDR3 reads TGTGCCTGGAGTGCCGGATGGTCGAGCAATCAGCCCCAGCATTTT.

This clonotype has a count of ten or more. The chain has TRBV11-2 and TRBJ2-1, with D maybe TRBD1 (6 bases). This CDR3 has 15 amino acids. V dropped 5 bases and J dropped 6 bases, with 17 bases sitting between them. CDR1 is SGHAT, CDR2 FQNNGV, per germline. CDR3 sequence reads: CASSQLDSSGNEQFF. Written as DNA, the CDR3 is TGTGCCAGCAGCCAATTGGACAGCAGTGGCAATGAGCAGTTCTTC. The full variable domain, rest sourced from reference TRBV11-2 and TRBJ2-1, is EAGVAQSPRYKIIEKRQSVAFWCNPISGHATLYWYQQILGQGPKLLIQFQNNGVVDDSQLPKDRFSAERLKGVDSTLKIQPAKLEDSAVYLCASSQLDSSGNEQFFGPGTRLTVL.

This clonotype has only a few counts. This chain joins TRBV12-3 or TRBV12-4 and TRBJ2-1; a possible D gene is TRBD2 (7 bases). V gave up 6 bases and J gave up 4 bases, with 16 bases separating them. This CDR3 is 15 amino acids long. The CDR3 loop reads CASRPRGALYNEQFF. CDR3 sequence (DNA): TGTGCCAGCAGACCCCGGGGGGCTCTGTACAATGAGCAGTTCTTC.

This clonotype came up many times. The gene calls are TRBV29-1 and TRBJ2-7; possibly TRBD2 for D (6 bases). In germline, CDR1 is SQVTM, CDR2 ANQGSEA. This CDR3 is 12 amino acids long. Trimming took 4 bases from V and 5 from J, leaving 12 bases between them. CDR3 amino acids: CSVVVSGDEQYF. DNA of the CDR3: TGCAGCGTTGTGGTTAGCGGCGACGAGCAGTACTTC.

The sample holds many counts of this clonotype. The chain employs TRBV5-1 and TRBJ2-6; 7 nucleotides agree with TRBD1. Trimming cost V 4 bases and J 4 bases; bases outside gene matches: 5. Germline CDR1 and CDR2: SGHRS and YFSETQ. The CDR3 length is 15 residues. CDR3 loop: CASSDTGAGANVLTF. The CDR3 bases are TGCGCCAGCAGCGACACAGGGGCGGGGGCCAACGTCCTGACTTTC.